This T cell receptor (beta chain) was found in a study of shared clonotypes between healthy human individuals. The CDR3 consists of 16 residues. Trimming removed 2 bases from V and 2 bases from J, with 15 bases in between. Germline values: CDR1 SQVTM, CDR2 ANQGSEA. TCRdb's copy holds only in-frame clones and misses some; the assay was immunoSEQ multiplex PCR. The table shows 950,000 to 1,100,000 clones, with 78% occurring only once. The material sequenced was memory CD4+ T cells from PBMCs. Noted subset: CD45RA-negative fraction. The V call is TRBV29-1, the J call TRBJ2-2, with D hard to call. This sequence was found in a man between 18 and 29 years old in good health. Some clones in this sample may be carry-over from other donors' samples. The CDR3 DNA reads TGCAGCGTTGAACCAAGTCCCTCTACTAACACCGGGGAGCTGTTTTTT. Protein sequence: CSVEPSPSTNTGELFF.